The 15 T cell receptor beta chains reported below all come from one sample, sequenced in a study of cytomegalovirus exposure and HLA in healthy donors. It was with 60 Vbeta and 13 Jbeta primers that the PCR ran. The repertoire was sequenced with immunoSEQ multiplex PCR; TCRdb's copy has only in-frame clones and lacks some. The data contain about 140,000 clones, about four fifths of them singletons. Material: PBMCs. The receptors originated from a man between 18 and 29 years old in good health and CMV-seropositive.

V and J are TRBV6-5 and TRBJ1-2; perhaps TRBD1 as D (5 bases). The germline V and J ends were trimmed by 0 bases and 1 base, with 12 bases remaining between them. The germline gives CDR1 MNHEY, CDR2 SVGAGI. This CDR3 is built from 16 residues. CDR3 protein: CASSYSLGRDNYGYTF. CDR3 DNA: TGTGCCAGCAGTTACTCGCTGGGCAGGGATAACTATGGCTACACCTTC.

The chain joins TRBV5-4 to TRBJ2-5; 9 bases map to TRBD2. The CDR3 loop spans 17 amino acids. Germline CDR1 and CDR2: SGHNT and YYREEE (reference sequence). Germline trimming cut 0 bases from V and 1 base from J; bases unmatched to any gene: 7. The CDR3 sequence: CASSLAASGIIQETQYF. DNA for the CDR3: TGTGCCAGCAGCTTGGCGGCTAGCGGGATCATCCAAGAGACCCAGTACTTC.

V usage is TRBV18 and J usage is TRBJ2-7; D may be TRBD1 (5 bases). The V and J ends lost 3 bases and 2 bases respectively, with 20 bases between them. Germline values: CDR1 KGHSH, CDR2 LQKENI. This CDR3 comprises 17 residues. For the CDR3, the DNA is TGTGCCAGCTCACCCCCTAGACAGACCCCAGGTGCCTACGAGCAGTACTTC. Residues: CASSPPRQTPGAYEQYF.

This clone was counted between two and nine times. This chain links TRBV29-1 with TRBJ2-1; TRBD1 matches 7 bases. With V trimmed by 6 bases and J by 7 bases, 9 bases remained unmatched. The CDR3 runs 13 residues. Germline CDR1 SQVTM, CDR2 ANQGSEA. CDR3 DNA sequence: TGCAGCGTCTTAGGGGGCCTCAGGAATGAGCAGTTCTTC. Amino acid sequence: CSVLGGLRNEQFF.

V is TRBV29-1 and J is TRBJ2-6; D gene unclear. The CDR3 covers 15 residues. CDR1 is SQVTM, CDR2 ANQGSEA, per germline. V was pared by 0 bases and J by 0 bases, with 6 bases between. The CDR3 loop is CSVEDLSSGANVLTF. DNA for the CDR3: TGCAGCGTTGAAGATCTGAGCTCTGGGGCCAACGTCCTGACTTTC.

The chain links TRBV6-5 to TRBJ1-5, with TRBD1 identical over 7 bases. V gave up 6 bases and J gave up 3 bases; unmatched junction bases: 8. The germline V gene has CDR1 MNHEY and CDR2 SVGAGI. CDR3 length: 15 residues. This CDR3 is CASSLTGAPNQPQHF. CDR3 DNA sequence: TGTGCCAGCAGCCTAACAGGGGCCCCCAATCAGCCCCAGCATTTT.

The V call is TRBV19, the J call TRBJ2-5, with D possibly TRBD1 on 5 matching bases. Trimming took 4 bases from V and 4 from J, leaving 13 bases between them. Germline CDR1 is LNHDA and CDR2 is SQIVND (reference sequence). The CDR3 spans 14 residues. Written as DNA, the CDR3 is TGTGCCAGTAGTAACCAGGGTAGTACAGAGACCCAGTACTTC. This translates into CASSNQGSTETQYF.

This chain links TRBV7-3 with TRBJ2-1, with 10 positions matching TRBD1. V shed 3 bases, J shed 5 bases, and the junction held 1 base outside the gene matches. The length of the CDR3 is 14 residues. In germline, CDR1 is SGHTA, CDR2 FQGTGA. The CDR3 loop is CASSLGTGDNEQFF. The CDR3 DNA reads as TGTGCCAGCAGCTTGGGGACAGGGGACAATGAGCAGTTCTTC.

The chain employs TRBV6-1 and TRBJ1-1; D perhaps matches TRBD1 (5 bases). V was clipped by 4 bases and J by 0 bases, with 12 bases between them. Per germline, CDR1 MNHNS and CDR2 SASEGT. The length of the CDR3 is 15 residues. CDR3 amino acids: CASSAEQGLNTEAFF. The CDR3 DNA sequence: TGTGCCAGCAGTGCCGAGCAGGGCTTGAACACTGAAGCTTTCTTT.

The CDR3, as DNA: TGTGCCAGCAGCCCGGATAACAGGGGATCAGGGAGCAATCAGCCCCAGCATTTT. Its protein product is CASSPDNRGSGSNQPQHF. The rearrangement joins TRBV7-8 to TRBJ1-5; 7 bases map to TRBD1. From germline, CDR1 is SGHVS and CDR2 FQNEAQ. V shed 5 bases, J shed 1 base, and the junction held 14 bases outside the gene matches. The CDR3 runs to 18 residues.

This clone was counted a few times. The CDR3 nucleotides are TGTGCCAGTAGTATTCAGTCAGGGGTCTCCAGTGAGCAGTTCTTC. This encodes CASSIQSGVSSEQFF. The chain combines TRBV19 with TRBJ2-1; TRBD1 is a possible D gene (6 bases). V was shortened by 3 bases and J by 9 bases, with 18 bases between the two germline ends. Germline V gene sequence: CDR1 LNHDA, CDR2 SQIVND (reference sequence). The CDR3 consists of 15 residues.

This chain connects TRBV5-8 to TRBJ2-7; D not certain. Germline CDR1 and CDR2: SGHTS and YDEGEE. V was clipped by 0 bases and J by 3 bases, with 13 bases between them. This CDR3 spans 15 amino acids. DNA for the CDR3: TGTGCCAGCAGCTTGGCCCTGTCAGGCCACTACGAGCAGTACTTC. Translation: CASSLALSGHYEQYF.

The CDR3 nucleotides read TGCGCCAGCAGCTTGGATACAGGGTTTGGGGAGCAGTACTTC. Translated: CASSLDTGFGEQYF. The chain uses TRBV5-1 and TRBJ2-7, with D possibly matching TRBD1 (6 bases). V was clipped by 0 bases and J by 7 bases, with 14 bases between them. The germline V gene encodes CDR1 SGHRS and CDR2 YFSETQ. CDR3 length equals 14 residues.

This rearrangement joins TRBV5-4 to TRBJ2-2, with TRBD2 matching 8 bases. The CDR3 sequence is 19 residues long. The V segment lost 0 bases and the J segment 0 bases; nucleotides outside the gene matches: 10. Germline-derived CDR1 and CDR2 are SGHNT and YYREEE (reference sequence). CDR3 protein: CASSLDLGTRSPNTGELFF. In DNA, the CDR3 is TGTGCCAGCAGCTTGGACTTAGGGACTAGATCCCCGAACACCGGGGAGCTGTTTTTT.

V usage is TRBV23-1 and J usage is TRBJ2-2; D not certain. TRBV23-1 is classed as an ORF, of uncertain function. Trimming took off 5 bases at V and 9 bases at J, with 7 bases between the two ends. The CDR3 is made up of 11 amino acids. The CDR3 loop is CASSSLRELFF. The CDR3 DNA reads as TGCGCCAGCAGTTCCCTTCGGGAGCTGTTTTTT.